This T cell receptor beta chain was profiled in a study of blood T cell repertoires in COVID-19 (dated by TCRdb to 2020 to 2022). About the full investigation: Samples covering the acute and convalescent phases of COVID-19 were provided by collaborators in the United States, Italy and Spain. A freely available public database, intended as a resource for researchers studying the immune response to SARS-CoV-2, is where the repertoires were released. The prospective study material was composed of cDNA or gDNA derived from T cells, B-cell-depleted T cells, or PBMCs. Samples came from the ongoing ImmuneRACE study (first 160 participants) plus 1,254 subjects from 6 global collaborators. Deeply sampled blood TCRbeta repertoires from subjects exposed to, actively infected with, or recovered from COVID-19 were included in the dataset. A de-identified subject ID, COVID-19 status, age in years and sex were almost always included in the sample metadata. Where HLA class I and class II types were available, the types were taken from metadata supplied by the sample provider, not from assay-based typing.

Its CDR3 holds 18 amino acids, cysteine through phenylalanine. The DNA shown is the 54-base CDR3, in frame from base 1. CDR1 and CDR2, per the germline V gene, are LGHNA and YNFKEQ. From V the trimming removes 4 bases and from J it removes 2 bases, while the gene matches leave 17 bases of the junction unaccounted for. TCRbeta CDR3 regions were amplified from genomic DNA using the immunoSEQ Assay, a bias-controlled multiplex PCR. As for the original processing: Within the assay, amplification of reference gene primers was used to estimate how many nucleated cells each sample contained. To quantify the absolute abundance of each unique TCRbeta CDR3 rearrangement, sequence reads were collapsed and filtered. Productive Simpson clonality was computed per sample as the square root of Simpson's diversity index over productive rearrangements. TCRdb limited this immuneACCESS table to in-frame rearrangements with V and J called. A share of clones is missing; checked studies link under half to unresolved V genes, and the rest is unexplained. D and trimming come from the DNA, and the V and J calls and clone size come from that table. The sample yields under 350,000 clones; approximately 83% were counted once. Of the sample, approximately 4.4% falls within the top ten clones.

The full study reports these points: Clinical and demographic metadata were provided uncurated, with the amount varying by source and participant.

Enrolling through a virtual design, the prospective study's participants ranged in age from roughly 18 to 89 years and lived across roughly 23 United States geographic areas. In the prospective study, cohorts were assigned on the basis of participant-reported clinical history obtained from a screening survey and a study questionnaire. Each participant in the prospective study had whole blood, serum and a nasopharyngeal or oropharyngeal swab collected by mobile phlebotomists. Participants in the prospective study had the option to provide additional blood draws and questionnaires over a 2-month period. Before DNA extraction, prospective study blood samples were shipped either frozen or at room temperature. About this clone: This clone's antigen is unknown. Base qualities are missing; no much larger clone stands one base away.

This receptor was identified in a woman between 35 and 50 years old with acute COVID-19. Sequencing was performed on PBMCs or T cells enriched from blood (not recorded which). In this chain, TRBV4-2 is recombined with TRBJ2-7; the junction holds 7 bases that match TRBD1. The bases read TGTGCCAGCAGCCCAGGGCTCGGACAGGTGAAAGGGCCCTACGAGCAGTACTTC. Its coded protein is CASSPGLGQVKGPYEQYF.